This TCR beta chain comes out of a study of shared clonotypes between healthy human individuals (dated by TCRdb to the early 2020s). For the study in its entirety: A couple of women and three men aged 18 to 49 years were included in the cohort. For each donor, three plates each were used for CD4 naive and CD4 memory, two plates were used for CD8 naive, and one plate was used for CD8 memory. The study deeply sequenced blood TCR repertoires of about 5 healthy adults to estimate repertoire size and the extent of clonotype sharing between individuals. To increase sequencing depth and limit assay-specific biases, TCR repertoire library preparation and sequencing were carried out by different laboratories using diverse techniques. Leukapheresis yielded between about 0.85 and 9.5 billion PBMCs per donor.

The donors were healthy, HIV-negative adults who had no recently reported acute infections or vaccinations. Every donor was a Caucasian adult residing in Nashville, Tennessee, USA. CD4+ T cells were enriched through magnetic negative selection, after which naive cells were positively selected on CD45RA and the remaining negative fraction served as the memory subset. Blood was obtained by leukapheresis, after which PBMCs were separated by Ficoll-Histopaque density gradient centrifugation and cryopreserved in liquid nitrogen vapor phase. Purity and quantity of every magnetically sorted T cell population were checked by analytical flow cytometry. Each sorted fraction had its genomic DNA isolated and then quantified by UV absorbance on a Nanodrop 2000c. What the research found in general, with its limitations: Naive subsets generally had larger estimated clonotype richness than memory subsets did. Incomplete sequencing was indicated by rarefaction of sorted-subset datasets, despite the large sequencing depth. Because the study included only a small number of donors, the genetic and exposure-history diversity represented was limited. Compared with non-shared clonotypes, clonotypes shared by all four sorted-subset donors had higher generation probabilities. Pairwise subsampling indicated that sequencing depth was expected to affect the degree of clonotype sharing among donors. Sampling was restricted to blood, and TCR repertoires in tissues likely differ from the TCR repertoires found in blood. When several donors were compared, the shared fraction of clonotypes was about 5.5% for naive CD4, about 4% for naive CD8, about 2.5% for memory CD4, and less than 0.5% for memory CD8.

On this clone itself: Its antigen is currently not known. Per-nucleotide qualities are absent, and no much larger clonotype sits a single base away.

TCR CDR3 regions were amplified from genomic DNA by multiplex PCR using the deep immunoSEQ assay. Extracted genomic DNA from each cell subset was spread evenly across all wells of several immunoSEQ 96-well plates, with each plate serving as a replicate. For sorted subsets, approximately 200 ng of genomic DNA, equivalent to 25,000 to 35,000 T cell genomes, went into each replicate PCR. Purified libraries were measured with a Qubit 3.0 fluorometer, size-checked on a Bioanalyzer 2100, and measured again with the KAPA Library Quantification kit. Every immunoSEQ 96-well plate was sequenced on a separate single-read 150-cycle Illumina NextSeq 550 flow cell. The published analysis was carried out like this. Because only junctional sequences without quality scores were contained in the immunoSEQ output, filtering matching that applied to full-length reads could not be performed. Sequences were annotated with PyIR, a Python wrapper for IgBLAST v1.9, and V/J genes and CDR3 were assigned using IMGT germline references. Reads were removed for weak V/J assignments (E-value above 1e-6), missing CDR3, stop codons, out-of-frame junctions, or ambiguous translated residues. V3J clonotypes were defined as sequences sharing an identical inferred V gene, J gene, and CDR3 amino acid sequence. Percentage overlap between repertoires was calculated by dividing the number of shared unique clonotypes by the size of the smaller repertoire. RTK rarefaction, the Chao1 estimator, and Recon v2.1 estimates of unobserved clonotypes were used to assess repertoire richness. Generation probabilities were computed with OLGA for all TCRbeta clonotypes obtained by the gDNA method from a few donors. The table comes from immuneACCESS by way of TCRdb, which keeps in-frame sequences with V and J called. Part of the clones is missing from these tables; in studies checked, under half for an unresolved V gene and the rest for unknown reasons. The DNA gave D and trimming, while V, J and clone size come from that table. This sample lists about 2.3 million clones; 80% to 95% were detected once. 0.37% of the sample is held by the ten biggest clonotypes.

Clipping removes 0 bases from V and 7 bases from J, with 5 as the unmatched junction base count. Inclusive of the bounding cysteine and phenylalanine, the CDR3 is 16 residues long. Only the CDR3 portion is preserved as DNA: 48 bases, with reading frame beginning at the first base. CDR1 and CDR2, per the germline V gene, are SGHTA and FQGNSA. The sequence was obtained from a young man in good health. Some clones in this sample may be carry-over from other donors' samples. Sequenced material: naive CD4+ T cells from PBMCs. According to the study, the label for this sample's cell subset or site signals: CD45RA+ positively selected. The V and J genes are TRBV7-2 and TRBJ2-1; a stretch of 11 junction bases matches TRBD1. This receptor carries the CDR3 CASSLAGQGAPNEQFF. The bases read TGTGCCAGCAGCTTAGCAGGACAGGGGGCGCCGAATGAGCAGTTCTTC.